These 19 T cell receptor beta chains originate from one sample sequenced in a study of shared clonotypes between healthy human individuals. Measured with immunoSEQ multiplex PCR; TCRdb has only the in-frame clones, and not every one. The data show about 2 million clones, 85% to 95% seen once. Sequenced input: naive CD4+ T cells sorted from blood. Regarding subset: CD45RA+ positively selected. Receptor source: a man aged 18 to 35 in good health.

This clone was observed once. The rearrangement links TRBV5-4 to TRBJ2-1; 8 bases line up with TRBD2. Germline assignment: CDR1 SGHNT and CDR2 YYREEE (reference sequence). The CDR3 is 14 residues long. V gave up 3 bases and J gave up 2 bases; unmatched junction bases: 1. The DNA for the CDR3 is TGTGCCAGCAGCTCGGGGGGGACCTACAATGAGCAGTTCTTC. Its translation: CASSSGGTYNEQFF.

This sequence joins TRBV30 and TRBJ2-3; D is unclear. This CDR3 has 11 amino acids. Looked up from germline, CDR1 is GTSNPN and CDR2 is SVGIG (reference sequence). V dropped 3 bases and J dropped 6 bases, with 7 bases sitting between them. DNA of the CDR3: TGTGCCTGGAGGGAAGTGGATACGCAGTATTTT. Amino acids: CAWREVDTQYF.

V and J are TRBV18 and TRBJ2-3; D possibly corresponds to TRBD1 (5 bases). The CDR3 covers 17 residues. V was clipped by 2 bases and J by 4 bases, with 19 bases between them. Germline V gene sequence: CDR1 KGHSH, CDR2 LQKENI. This chain's CDR3 is CASSPFGAAAFADTQYF. In DNA, the CDR3 is TGTGCCAGCTCACCATTTGGGGCGGCTGCTTTCGCAGATACGCAGTATTTT.

On this clone: The sample contains more than one DNA sequence encoding this CDR3. The rearrangement uses TRBV7-3 and TRBJ2-2; D not certain. CDR3 length: 12 residues. Germline assignment: CDR1 SGHTA and CDR2 FQGTGA. Trimming took 5 bases from V and 2 from J, leaving 3 bases between them. The CDR3 loop reads CASSLNTGELFF. CDR3 DNA sequence: TGTGCCAGCAGCCTTAACACCGGGGAGCTGTTTTTT.

This rearrangement joins TRBV10-3 to TRBJ2-5, with 7 positions matching TRBD1. CDR1 is ENHRY and CDR2 is SYGVKD in the germline V gene. Trimming took 4 bases from V and 2 from J; bases not matched to a gene: 4. The CDR3 is 14 amino acids. CDR3 protein: CAISGPGQQETQYF. Here the CDR3 DNA reads TGTGCCATCAGTGGTCCGGGACAGCAAGAGACCCAGTACTTC.

The chain carries TRBV2 and TRBJ1-5, with D uncertain. V was shortened by 2 bases and J by 3 bases, with 11 bases between the two germline ends. The germline gives CDR1 SNHLY, CDR2 FYNNEI. CDR3 length equals 15 residues. Here the CDR3 DNA reads TGTGCCAGCAGTGAAAGGGCAGGCTACAATCAGCCCCAGCATTTT. Protein sequence: CASSERAGYNQPQHF.

The rearrangement joins TRBV2 to TRBJ2-3; 13 bases map to TRBD2. The CDR3 is made up of 14 amino acids. CDR1 is SNHLY, CDR2 FYNNEI, per germline. Unmatched junction bases numbered 4, after V lost 8 bases and J lost 5 bases. The CDR3: CASGLAGVLDTQYF. Written as DNA, the CDR3 is TGTGCCAGCGGACTAGCGGGAGTTTTAGATACGCAGTATTTT.

The gene calls are TRBV2 and TRBJ2-1; D is possibly TRBD2 (5 bases). V lost 2 bases to trimming and J lost 8 bases, with 13 bases between them. The CDR3 contains 14 residues. Germline CDR1 is SNHLY and CDR2 is FYNNEI. CDR3 amino acids: CASSETRSVDEQFF. As DNA, the CDR3 is TGTGCCAGCAGTGAAACTAGGAGCGTGGATGAGCAGTTCTTC.

The V call is TRBV7-2, the J call TRBJ2-1; TRBD2 matches 10 bases. The CDR3 spans 16 residues. The V and J ends lost 5 bases and 7 bases, in that order; junction bases with no gene match: 11. Germline CDR1 SGHTA, CDR2 FQGNSA. The CDR3 spells CASSPSGRVTGNEQFF. The CDR3 nucleotides read TGTGCCAGCAGCCCCAGCGGGAGGGTTACGGGGAATGAGCAGTTCTTC. Combining the CDR3 with reference TRBV7-2 and TRBJ2-1 gives the whole variable domain GAGVSQSPSNKVTEKGKDVELRCDPISGHTALYWYRQSLGQGLEFLIYFQGNSAPDKSGLPSDRFSAERTGGSVSTLTIQRTQQEDSAVYLCASSPSGRVTGNEQFFGPGTRLTVL.

CDR3 sequence: CASSPTGGAADTQYF. CDR3 nucleotide sequence: TGTGCCAGCAGCCCAACGGGAGGGGCAGCAGATACGCAGTATTTT. The chain uses TRBV13 and TRBJ2-3; 8 nucleotides line up with TRBD2. CDR3 length equals 15 residues. Germline V gene lookup returns CDR1 PRHDT and CDR2 FYEKMQ (reference sequence). V dropped 5 bases and J dropped 4; count of bases not matched to a gene: 8.

On this clone itself: Other DNA sequences from this sample encode an identical CDR3 as well. The chain joins TRBV9 to TRBJ2-3, with TRBD2 matching over 8 bases. V was clipped by 0 bases and J by 1 base; unmatched bases: 1. The V gene's germline CDR1 is SGDLS and CDR2 YYNGEE. This CDR3 is 15 amino acids long. DNA of the CDR3: TGTGCCAGCAGCGTAGACGGGGGGGGCACAGATACGCAGTATTTT. Its protein is CASSVDGGGTDTQYF.

V and J are TRBV4-1 and TRBJ2-6, with 9 bases aligning to TRBD2. Germline V lookup: CDR1 MGHRA, CDR2 YSYEKL. The V segment lost 0 bases and the J segment 5 bases; nucleotides outside the gene matches: 5. This CDR3 contains 17 residues. The CDR3 nucleotides read TGCGCCAGCAGCCAAGAGGCGGGGGGGCCGAGGGCCAACGTCCTGACTTTC. It translates to CASSQEAGGPRANVLTF.

On this clone: The same CDR3 is also encoded by other DNA sequences in this sample. The rearrangement joins TRBV7-9 to TRBJ1-6; no clear D gene. The CDR3 contains 15 residues. Between the trimmed V and J ends, which lost 1 base and 0 bases, there was a span of 4 bases. Per the germline V gene, CDR1 is SEHNR and CDR2 is FQNEAQ (reference sequence). The CDR3 DNA reads as TGTGCCAGCAGCTTAGGAAACTCCTATAATTCACCCCTCCACTTT. Protein: CASSLGNSYNSPLHF.

The chain is built from TRBV4-1 and TRBJ2-7, with D unresolved. V lost 4 bases and J lost 6, with 22 bases in between. This CDR3 has 16 residues. In germline, CDR1 is MGHRA, CDR2 YSYEKL. CDR3 sequence reads: CASSPSRLDPKREQYF. CDR3 bases: TGCGCCAGCAGCCCCAGCCGTTTAGATCCCAAACGCGAGCAGTACTTC.

This clone occurred a few times. V gene TRBV7-9 combines with J gene TRBJ1-3; TRBD1 matches 11 bases. With 5 bases clipped from V and 0 bases from J, the junction kept 6 bases outside the gene matches. Germline CDR1 SEHNR, CDR2 FQNEAQ (reference sequence). This CDR3 contains 17 residues. The CDR3 coding sequence is TGTGCCAGCAGCCGGGGACAGGGGGAAGGCTCTGGAAACACCATATATTTT. Its protein product is CASSRGQGEGSGNTIYF. Drawing the rest from reference TRBV7-9 and TRBJ1-3, the complete variable domain is DTGVSQNPRHKITKRGQNVTFRCDPISEHNRLYWYRQTLGQGPEFLTYFQNEAQLEKSRLLSDRFSAERPKGSFSTLEIQRTEQGDSAMYLCASSRGQGEGSGNTIYFGEGSWLTVV.

V gene TRBV27 combines with J gene TRBJ2-1, with 11 bases matching TRBD2. The CDR3 extends over 17 amino acids. After removal of 2 bases from V and 4 bases from J, the junction contained 7 bases not matched to a gene. Germline assignment: CDR1 MNHEY and CDR2 SMNVEV (reference sequence). CDR3: CASSLRTGTSGYNEQFF. The CDR3 DNA is TGTGCCAGCAGTTTAAGGACCGGGACTAGCGGATACAATGAGCAGTTCTTC.

The rearrangement links TRBV6-1 to TRBJ2-5; TRBD1 is a possible D gene (5 bases). This CDR3 has 15 residues. V was cut by 6 bases and J by 7 bases, with 21 bases left in between. In germline, CDR1 is MNHNS, CDR2 SASEGT. The CDR3 loop is CASSKWGDAVGTQYF. The CDR3 region has the DNA TGTGCCAGCAGCAAATGGGGCGACGCTGTCGGGACCCAGTACTTC.

CDR3 coding DNA: TGCGCCAGCCAGAACAGGGGGATTTACGAGCAGTACTTC. Its protein product is CASQNRGIYEQYF. The V call is TRBV4-1, the J call TRBJ2-7, with TRBD1 identical over 8 bases. The V and J ends lost 8 bases and 4 bases, in that order; junction bases with no gene match: 7. This CDR3 is built from 13 residues. CDR1 MGHRA and CDR2 YSYEKL come from the germline V gene.

The chain combines TRBV9 with TRBJ2-6; D is uncertain. CDR3 length equals 16 residues. Germline CDR1 SGDLS, CDR2 YYNGEE. Trimming pared 1 base from V and 0 bases from J, leaving 8 bases between. The CDR3 here is CASSVSADSGANVLTF. The CDR3 DNA sequence: TGTGCCAGCAGCGTAAGTGCGGACTCTGGGGCCAACGTCCTGACTTTC.